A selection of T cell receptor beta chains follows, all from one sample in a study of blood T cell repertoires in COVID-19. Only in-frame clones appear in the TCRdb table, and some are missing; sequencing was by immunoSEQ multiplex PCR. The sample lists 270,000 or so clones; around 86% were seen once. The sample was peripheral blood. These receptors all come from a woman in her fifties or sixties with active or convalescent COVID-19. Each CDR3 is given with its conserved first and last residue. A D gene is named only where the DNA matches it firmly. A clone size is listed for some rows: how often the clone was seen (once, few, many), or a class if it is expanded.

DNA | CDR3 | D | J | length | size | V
TGTGCCAGCAGCTTAAGTTCCAGCTACGAGCAGTACTTC | CASSLSSSYEQYF | NA | TRBJ2-7 | 13 | once | TRBV7-2
TGCAGCGTTGCGTCGGACAGGGGGCAGTTCTTC | CSVASDRGQFF | TRBD1 | TRBJ2-1 | 11 | NA | TRBV29-1
TGTGCCAGCAGCCAACCAGGCGAGGGTAGCACTGAAGCTTTCTTT | CASSQPGEGSTEAFF | NA | TRBJ1-1 | 15 | NA | TRBV4-2
TGTGCCAGTAGTATAGGGAGAGTCGGGCTAGCGGGGCGAGAGACCCAGTACTTC | CASSIGRVGLAGRETQYF | TRBD2 | TRBJ2-5 | 18 | NA | TRBV19
TGTGCCAGCAGCCTAGAAGGACTGAACTCTGGAAACACCATATATTTT | CASSLEGLNSGNTIYF | NA | TRBJ1-3 | 16 | NA | TRBV5-4
TGTGCCAGCTCACCACGGCCTTTACAGGGGTACACTGAAGCTTTCTTT | CASSPRPLQGYTEAFF | TRBD1 | TRBJ1-1 | 16 | NA | TRBV18
TGTGCCAGCAGCTTCCCGACTAGCGGCGGGGAGCTGTTTTTT | CASSFPTSGGELFF | TRBD2 | TRBJ2-2 | 14 | NA | TRBV9
TGTGCCAGCAGCCTCCCAGGGGAATCAAACACTGAAGCTTTCTTT | CASSLPGESNTEAFF | NA | TRBJ1-1 | 15 | NA | TRBV6-2/TRBV6-3
TGTGCCAGCAGCCTCGGACAGGTTTTCACAGATACGCAGTATTTT | CASSLGQVFTDTQYF | TRBD1 | TRBJ2-3 | 15 | NA | TRBV11-2
TGTGCCAGCAGGCCCAGAGGCCCCGAAAACTATGGCTACACCTTC | CASRPRGPENYGYTF | NA | TRBJ1-2 | 15 | few | TRBV27
TGCGCCAGCGGGGACCTCGGACAGGGGGTCTACGAGCAGTACTTC | CASGDLGQGVYEQYF | TRBD1 | TRBJ2-7 | 15 | NA | TRBV10-1
TGTGCCAGCAGAAGACCGGGACTAGCCCACGGCGGGGAGCTGTTTTTT | CASRRPGLAHGGELFF | TRBD2 | TRBJ2-2 | 16 | NA | TRBV27
TGTGCCAGCAGCTTAGGATGGGGACAGGGGAATTCACCCCTCCACTTT | CASSLGWGQGNSPLHF | TRBD1 | TRBJ1-6 | 16 | NA | TRBV7-8
TGTGCCAGCAGTAGGGAAGGGGAAGTCTACACCTTC | CASSREGEVYTF | NA | TRBJ1-2 | 12 | NA | TRBV12-3/TRBV12-4
TGTGCCAGCAGTCCTAGCACCCCTGACACCGGGGAGCTGTTTTTT | CASSPSTPDTGELFF | NA | TRBJ2-2 | 15 | NA | TRBV2
TGTGCCAGCAGCTTTGCCCGTCCCGGGACAGGGCAGAACACTGAAGCTTTCTTT | CASSFARPGTGQNTEAFF | TRBD1 | TRBJ1-1 | 18 | NA | TRBV7-3
TGTGCCAGCAAGACAGGGGACCGTGGCTACACCTTC | CASKTGDRGYTF | TRBD1 | TRBJ1-2 | 12 | few | TRBV28
TGTGCCAGCAGCCAGAATAGCGGGGGAGTCACAGATACGCAGTATTTT | CASSQNSGGVTDTQYF | TRBD2 | TRBJ2-3 | 16 | NA | TRBV3-1/TRBV3-2
TGTGCCAGCAGCGTGACAGGGGGCTCCTATGGCTACACCTTC | CASSVTGGSYGYTF | TRBD1 | TRBJ1-2 | 14 | NA | TRBV5-6
TGTGCCAGCAGTTTAGGGGTAGAGGGAATGGATGAAAAACTGTTTTTT | CASSLGVEGMDEKLFF | NA | TRBJ1-4 | 16 | NA | TRBV27
TGCGCCAGCAGCCTGGACAGGTCCAACAATCAGCCCCAGCATTTT | CASSLDRSNNQPQHF | TRBD1 | TRBJ1-5 | 15 | NA | TRBV4-3
TGTGCCAGCAGCTTCGCCGGGGACAATGAGCAGTTCTTC | CASSFAGDNEQFF | NA | TRBJ2-1 | 13 | once | TRBV7-7
TGTGCCACGTTGGGGACTTTAAGGGGAAACACCGGGGAGCTGTTTTTT | CATLGTLRGNTGELFF | NA | TRBJ2-2 | 16 | NA | TRBV10-3
TGTGCCAGCAGCCGGAACGGGGTTACAGATACGCAGTATTTT | CASSRNGVTDTQYF | NA | TRBJ2-3 | 14 | NA | TRBV11-2
TGCGCCAGCAGCCCTGGACAGGGGGCCCTCTGGTTTTTCACCGGGGAGCTGTTTTTT | CASSPGQGALWFFTGELFF | TRBD1 | TRBJ2-2 | 19 | few | TRBV5-1
TGTGCCAGCAGCCCGGGACTCTCAGAGACCCAGTACTTC | CASSPGLSETQYF | NA | TRBJ2-5 | 13 | NA | TRBV3-1/TRBV3-2
TGTGCCAGCAGTTACAGGGGACAGGGAACCTACGAGCAGTACTTC | CASSYRGQGTYEQYF | TRBD1 | TRBJ2-7 | 15 | few | TRBV6-5
TGTGCCAGCAGTTACTCGGGCCGTAACGAGCAGTACTTC | CASSYSGRNEQYF | NA | TRBJ2-7 | 13 | NA | TRBV6-5
TGTGCCAGCAGCCCCCAAACGGGGGGACTTGATACGCAGTATTTT | CASSPQTGGLDTQYF | TRBD2 | TRBJ2-3 | 15 | NA | TRBV9
TGTGCCAGCAGCTCGGGTCCCTATGGCTACACCTTC | CASSSGPYGYTF | NA | TRBJ1-2 | 12 | NA | TRBV6-5
TGTGCCAGCAGTTACGCTAGCGGGGGAGCCAAAAACATTCAGTACTTC | CASSYASGGAKNIQYF | TRBD2 | TRBJ2-4 | 16 | NA | TRBV6-5
TGTGCCAGCAGTACGGGGTCTACGAAGACCCAGTACTTC | CASSTGSTKTQYF | NA | TRBJ2-5 | 13 | NA | TRBV28
TGTGCCAGCAGTAGGGGGAACACCGGGGAGCTGTTTTTT | CASSRGNTGELFF | NA | TRBJ2-2 | 13 | once | TRBV5-5
TGTGCCTGGACGTGGGACATGGATGAAAAACTGTTTTTT | CAWTWDMDEKLFF | NA | TRBJ1-4 | 13 | NA | TRBV30
TGTGCCAGCAGTTCGCCGAGCGGGGGCCGTCGGGAAGGTGTGCAGTTCTTC | CASSSPSGGRREGVQFF | TRBD2 | TRBJ2-1 | 17 | NA | TRBV6-2/TRBV6-3
TGTGCCAGCAGATCCGGACAGGGAACCTACGAGCAGTACTTC | CASRSGQGTYEQYF | TRBD1 | TRBJ2-7 | 14 | once | TRBV6-5
TGTGCCAGCAGCCCAGCAGGGGAGACCCAGTACTTC | CASSPAGETQYF | NA | TRBJ2-5 | 12 | NA | TRBV7-6
TGTGCCAGCAGCTCATGGGACAGTGAGTTTTCGAACTTC | CASSSWDSEFSNF | TRBD1 | TRBJ2-7 | 13 | NA | TRBV7-9
TGTGCCAGCGGTAACCTAGACCCCCCCTACGAGCAGTACTTC | CASGNLDPPYEQYF | NA | TRBJ2-7 | 14 | NA | TRBV7-6
TGTGCCAGCAGTTACTCGGGGAGTAGGGAGCAGTTCTTC | CASSYSGSREQFF | NA | TRBJ2-1 | 13 | NA | TRBV6-2/TRBV6-3
TGTGCCAGCACCCCAGCGGGGGGCCATTACAATGAGCAGTTCTTC | CASTPAGGHYNEQFF | TRBD2 | TRBJ2-1 | 15 | NA | TRBV27
TGTGCCAGCAGTGAGCTCCTTCTTTCAGGGGGACCCTATGGCTACACCTTC | CASSELLLSGGPYGYTF | TRBD1 | TRBJ1-2 | 17 | NA | TRBV25-1